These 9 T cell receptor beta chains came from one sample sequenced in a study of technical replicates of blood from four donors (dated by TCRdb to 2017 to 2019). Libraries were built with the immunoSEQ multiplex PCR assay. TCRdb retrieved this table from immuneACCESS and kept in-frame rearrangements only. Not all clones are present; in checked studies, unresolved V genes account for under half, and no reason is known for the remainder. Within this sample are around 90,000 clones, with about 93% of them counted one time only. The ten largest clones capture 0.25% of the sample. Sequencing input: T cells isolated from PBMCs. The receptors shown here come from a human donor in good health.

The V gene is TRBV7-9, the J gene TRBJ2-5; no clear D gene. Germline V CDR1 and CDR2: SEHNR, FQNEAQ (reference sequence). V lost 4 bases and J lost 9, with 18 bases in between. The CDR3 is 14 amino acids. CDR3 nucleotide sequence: TGTGCCAGCAGCTCCCCGGCCCCCAACAGTCCCCAGTACTTC. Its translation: CASSSPAPNSPQYF.

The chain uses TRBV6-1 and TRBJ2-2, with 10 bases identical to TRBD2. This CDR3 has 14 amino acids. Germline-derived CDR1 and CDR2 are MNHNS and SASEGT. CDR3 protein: CAHTSGVNTGELFF. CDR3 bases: TGTGCTCATACTAGCGGGGTAAACACCGGGGAGCTGTTTTTT.

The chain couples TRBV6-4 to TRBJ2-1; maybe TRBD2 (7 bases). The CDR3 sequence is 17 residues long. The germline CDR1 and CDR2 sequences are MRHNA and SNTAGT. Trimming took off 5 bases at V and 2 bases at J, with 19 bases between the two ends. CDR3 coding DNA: TGTGCCAGCAGTAACCTGGGGGGGGCGGCGGCCTACAATGAGCAGTTCTTC. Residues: CASSNLGGAAAYNEQFF.

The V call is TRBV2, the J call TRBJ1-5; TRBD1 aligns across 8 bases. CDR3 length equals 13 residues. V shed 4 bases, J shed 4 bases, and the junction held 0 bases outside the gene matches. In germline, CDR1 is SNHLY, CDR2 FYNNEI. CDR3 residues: CASSGTGNQPQHF. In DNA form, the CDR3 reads TGTGCCAGCAGTGGGACAGGGAATCAGCCCCAGCATTTT. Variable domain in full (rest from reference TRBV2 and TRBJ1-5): EPEVTQTPSHQVTQMGQEVILRCVPISNHLYFYWYRQILGQKVEFLVSFYNNEISEKSEIFDDQFSVERPDGSNFTLKIRSTKLEDSAMYFCASSGTGNQPQHFGDGTRLSIL.

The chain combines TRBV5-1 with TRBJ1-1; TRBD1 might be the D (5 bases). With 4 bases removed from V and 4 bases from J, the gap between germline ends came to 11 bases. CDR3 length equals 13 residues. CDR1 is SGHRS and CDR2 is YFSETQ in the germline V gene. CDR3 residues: CASSRPGGTEAFF. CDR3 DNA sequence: TGCGCCAGCAGCCGCCCGGGGGGCACTGAAGCTTTCTTT.

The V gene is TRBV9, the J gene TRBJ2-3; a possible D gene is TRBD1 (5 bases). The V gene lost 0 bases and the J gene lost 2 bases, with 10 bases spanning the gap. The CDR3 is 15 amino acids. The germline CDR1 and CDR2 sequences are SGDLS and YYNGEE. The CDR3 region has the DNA TGTGCCAGCAGCGTAGGGGCAGGGAACACAGATACGCAGTATTTT. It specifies CASSVGAGNTDTQYF.

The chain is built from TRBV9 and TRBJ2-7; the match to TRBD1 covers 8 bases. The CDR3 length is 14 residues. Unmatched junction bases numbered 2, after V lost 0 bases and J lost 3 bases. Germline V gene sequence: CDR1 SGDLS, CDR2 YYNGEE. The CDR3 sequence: CASSVAQGGYEQYF. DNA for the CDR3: TGTGCCAGCAGCGTAGCACAGGGGGGCTACGAGCAGTACTTC.

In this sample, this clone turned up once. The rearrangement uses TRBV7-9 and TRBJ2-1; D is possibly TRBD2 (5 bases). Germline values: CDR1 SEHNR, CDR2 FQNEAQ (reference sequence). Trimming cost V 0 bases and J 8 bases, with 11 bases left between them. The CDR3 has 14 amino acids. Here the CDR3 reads CASSLAEGPHEQFF. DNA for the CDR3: TGTGCCAGCAGCTTAGCCGAGGGTCCCCATGAGCAGTTCTTC. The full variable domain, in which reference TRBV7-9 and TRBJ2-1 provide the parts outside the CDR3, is DTGVSQNPRHKITKRGQNVTFRCDPISEHNRLYWYRQTLGQGPEFLTYFQNEAQLEKSRLLSDRFSAERPKGSFSTLEIQRTEQGDSAMYLCASSLAEGPHEQFFGPGTRLTVL.

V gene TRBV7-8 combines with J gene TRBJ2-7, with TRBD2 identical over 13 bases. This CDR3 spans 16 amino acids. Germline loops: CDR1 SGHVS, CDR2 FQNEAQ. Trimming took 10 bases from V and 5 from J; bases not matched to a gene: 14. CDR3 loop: CATARTGLAGSHEQYF. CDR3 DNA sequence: TGTGCCACCGCCCGGACGGGACTAGCGGGATCCCACGAGCAGTACTTC. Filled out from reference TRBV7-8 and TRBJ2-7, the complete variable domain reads GAGVSQSPRYKVAKRGQDVALRCDPISGHVSLFWYQQALGQGPEFLTYFQNEAQLDKSGLPSDRFFAERPEGSVSTLKIQRTQQEDSAVYLCATARTGLAGSHEQYFGPGTRLTVT.